This TCR beta chain was retrieved from a study of tumor-infiltrating lymphocytes in primary liver carcinoma. A constant-region primer primed TCR beta cDNA synthesis from about 490 ng of total RNA. Three nested multiplex PCR rounds, a slightly modified ARM-PCR, produced the libraries for TCR beta. Rounds one and two of PCR, each of roughly 10 cycles, were primed with TRBV1-TRBV30 forward primers and a C-beta reverse primer. TCRdb redid the calling of the multiplex PCR reads with MiXCR, one entry per CDR3 protein. The data contain a few hundred thousand distinct CDR3 sequences, 58% of them singletons. Out of unsorted whole blood came the blood RNA, and germline DNA was extracted as well. Infection with HBV was chronic in patients; they were treatment-naive. Note on this clonotype: At one end the junction does not follow the germline gene, possibly because of a read error.

Germline V lookup: CDR1 MNHNY, CDR2 SVGAGI (reference sequence). The CDR3 runs to 17 residues. The gene calls are TRBV6-6 and TRBJ1-4; 10 bases fit TRBD1. This sequence originates from a woman younger than 45 with primary liver carcinoma and hepatitis B virus infection. Material for sequencing was peripheral blood. Here the CDR3 reads CANSTGTGDLSNEKLFF. CDR3 nucleotide sequence: TGTGCCAACAGTACCGGGACAGGGGATTTGTCTAATGAAAAACTGTTTTTT.